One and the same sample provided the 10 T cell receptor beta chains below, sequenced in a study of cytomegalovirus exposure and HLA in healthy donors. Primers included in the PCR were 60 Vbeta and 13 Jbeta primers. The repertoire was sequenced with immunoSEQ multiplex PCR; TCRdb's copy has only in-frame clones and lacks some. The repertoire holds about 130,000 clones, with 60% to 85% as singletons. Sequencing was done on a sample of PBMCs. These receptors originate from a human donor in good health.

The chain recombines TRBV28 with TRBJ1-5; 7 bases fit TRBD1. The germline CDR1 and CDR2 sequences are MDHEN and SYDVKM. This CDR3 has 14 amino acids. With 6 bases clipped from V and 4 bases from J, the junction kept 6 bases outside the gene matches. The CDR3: CASRSQQGNQPQHF. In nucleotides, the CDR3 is TGTGCCAGCAGGTCGCAACAGGGGAATCAGCCCCAGCATTTT.

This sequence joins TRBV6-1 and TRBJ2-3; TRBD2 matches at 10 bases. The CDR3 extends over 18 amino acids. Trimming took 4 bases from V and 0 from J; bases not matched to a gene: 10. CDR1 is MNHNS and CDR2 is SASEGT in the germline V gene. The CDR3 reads CASSASLAGALSTDTQYF. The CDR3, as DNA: TGTGCCAGCAGTGCTTCGCTAGCGGGGGCCCTTAGCACAGATACGCAGTATTTT.

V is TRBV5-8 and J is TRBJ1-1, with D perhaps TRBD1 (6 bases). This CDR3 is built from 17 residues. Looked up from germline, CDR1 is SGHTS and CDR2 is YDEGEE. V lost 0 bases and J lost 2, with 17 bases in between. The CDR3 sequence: CASSLDSRTVYNTEAFF. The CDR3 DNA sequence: TGTGCCAGCAGCTTGGATTCTCGGACAGTCTACAACACTGAAGCTTTCTTT.

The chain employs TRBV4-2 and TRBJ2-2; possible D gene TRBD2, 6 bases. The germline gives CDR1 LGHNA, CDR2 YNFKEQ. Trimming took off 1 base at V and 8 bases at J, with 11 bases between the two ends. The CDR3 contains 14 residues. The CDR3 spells CASSQAGGAGELFF. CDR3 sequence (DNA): TGTGCCAGCAGCCAAGCCGGAGGGGCGGGGGAGCTGTTTTTT.

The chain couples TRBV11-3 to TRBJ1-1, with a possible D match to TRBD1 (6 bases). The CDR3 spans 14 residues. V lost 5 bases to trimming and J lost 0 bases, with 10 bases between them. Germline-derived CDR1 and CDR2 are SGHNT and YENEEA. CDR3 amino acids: CASSRGGLNTEAFF. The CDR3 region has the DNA TGTGCCAGCAGCCGCGGGGGGCTGAACACTGAAGCTTTCTTT.

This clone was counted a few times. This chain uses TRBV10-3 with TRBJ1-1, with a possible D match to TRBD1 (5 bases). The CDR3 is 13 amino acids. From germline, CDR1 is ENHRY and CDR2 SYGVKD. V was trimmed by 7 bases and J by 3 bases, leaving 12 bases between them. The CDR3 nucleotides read TGTGCCATCACTTTCAGGGAGGACACTGAAGCTTTCTTT. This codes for CAITFREDTEAFF.

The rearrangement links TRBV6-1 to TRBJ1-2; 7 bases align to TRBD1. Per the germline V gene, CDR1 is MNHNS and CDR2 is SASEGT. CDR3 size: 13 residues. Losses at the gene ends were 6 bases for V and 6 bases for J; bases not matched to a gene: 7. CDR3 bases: TGTGCCAGCAGCCGGGGACAGCCCCATGGCTACACCTTC. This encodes CASSRGQPHGYTF.

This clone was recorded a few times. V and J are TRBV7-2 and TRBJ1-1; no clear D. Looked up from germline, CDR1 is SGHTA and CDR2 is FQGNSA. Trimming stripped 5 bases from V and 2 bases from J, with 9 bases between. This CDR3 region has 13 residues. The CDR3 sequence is CASSQDFNTEAFF. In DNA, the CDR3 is TGTGCCAGCAGCCAGGACTTTAACACTGAAGCTTTCTTT.

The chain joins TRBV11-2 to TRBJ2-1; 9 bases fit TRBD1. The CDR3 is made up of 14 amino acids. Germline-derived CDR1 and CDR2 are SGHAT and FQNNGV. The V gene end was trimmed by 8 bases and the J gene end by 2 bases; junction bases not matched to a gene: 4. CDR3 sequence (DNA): TGTGCCAGCCAGGACAGGGGAGCCTACAATGAGCAGTTCTTC. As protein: CASQDRGAYNEQFF. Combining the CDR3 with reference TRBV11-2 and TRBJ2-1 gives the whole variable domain EAGVAQSPRYKIIEKRQSVAFWCNPISGHATLYWYQQILGQGPKLLIQFQNNGVVDDSQLPKDRFSAERLKGVDSTLKIQPAKLEDSAVYLCASQDRGAYNEQFFGPGTRLTVL.

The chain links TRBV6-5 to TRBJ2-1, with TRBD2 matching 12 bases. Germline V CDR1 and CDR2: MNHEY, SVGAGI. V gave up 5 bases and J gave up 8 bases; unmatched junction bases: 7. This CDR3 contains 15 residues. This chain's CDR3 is CASSPQGLAGHEQFF. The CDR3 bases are TGTGCCAGCAGTCCCCAAGGACTAGCGGGACATGAGCAGTTCTTC.